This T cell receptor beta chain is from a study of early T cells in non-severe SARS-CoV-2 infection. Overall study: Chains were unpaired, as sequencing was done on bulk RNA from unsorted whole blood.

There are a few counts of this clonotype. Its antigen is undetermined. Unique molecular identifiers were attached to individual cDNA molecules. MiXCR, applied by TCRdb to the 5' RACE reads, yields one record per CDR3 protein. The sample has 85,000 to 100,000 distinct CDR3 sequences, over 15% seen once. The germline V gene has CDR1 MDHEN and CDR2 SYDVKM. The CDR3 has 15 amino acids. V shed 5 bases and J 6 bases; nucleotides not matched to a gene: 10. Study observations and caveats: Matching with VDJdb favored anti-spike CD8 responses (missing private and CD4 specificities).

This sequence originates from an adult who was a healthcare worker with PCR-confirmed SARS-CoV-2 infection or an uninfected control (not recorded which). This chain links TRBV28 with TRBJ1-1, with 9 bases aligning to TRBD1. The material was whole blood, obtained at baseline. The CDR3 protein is CASSRPDRGFAEAFF. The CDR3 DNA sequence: TGTGCCAGCAGTCGACCGGACAGGGGATTCGCTGAAGCTTTCTTT.